The rows below give T cell receptor beta chains drawn from one sample of a study of T cells expressing NK-cell markers. With the 5' RACE reads reprocessed, TCRdb shows one record per CDR3 protein and no DNA. In all, the sample yields 200,000 to 300,000 distinct CDR3 sequences. Sequencing was carried out using blood T cells: a sorted CD56 or NKG2C T cell subset, CD4+ or CD8+ T cells, or bulk PBMC T cells (not recorded which). The receptor source for this set is a man younger than 30 in good health. The CDR3 runs from the conserved cysteine through the conserved F or W. The order of the fields is J gene, V gene, CDR3 protein.

>TRBJ2-5|TRBV27
CASSPGPTGVGTQYF
>TRBJ2-2|TRBV28
CASSTTGTAGELFF
>TRBJ2-1|TRBV24-1
CATSDPGGADNEQFF
>TRBJ1-3|TRBV28
CASSLVSGGNTIYF
>TRBJ2-3|TRBV10-3
CALAGEPTDTQYF
>TRBJ2-2|TRBV28
CASSFPVGVGELFF
>TRBJ2-6|TRBV20-1
CSARGQGANVLTF
>TRBJ2-6|TRBV9
CASSVGFMASGANVLTF
>TRBJ2-2|TRBV25-1
CASSEDRANTGELFF
>TRBJ2-1|TRBV10-2
CASRKAPSRQGGEQFF
>TRBJ2-5|TRBV7-6
CASSPGTSGSGETQYF
>TRBJ2-3|TRBV20-1
CSALDRGRGTDTQYF
>TRBJ2-7|TRBV20-1
CSAVGTDLDEQYF
>TRBJ2-1|TRBV9
CASSVGRTAGELQFF
>TRBJ2-5|TRBV15
CATSRDNSGQETQYF
>TRBJ2-7|TRBV7-9
CASSLAKGYEQYF
>TRBJ1-6|TRBV2
CASSGVMPLHF
>TRBJ2-3|TRBV14
CASSRGAVGSTDTQYF